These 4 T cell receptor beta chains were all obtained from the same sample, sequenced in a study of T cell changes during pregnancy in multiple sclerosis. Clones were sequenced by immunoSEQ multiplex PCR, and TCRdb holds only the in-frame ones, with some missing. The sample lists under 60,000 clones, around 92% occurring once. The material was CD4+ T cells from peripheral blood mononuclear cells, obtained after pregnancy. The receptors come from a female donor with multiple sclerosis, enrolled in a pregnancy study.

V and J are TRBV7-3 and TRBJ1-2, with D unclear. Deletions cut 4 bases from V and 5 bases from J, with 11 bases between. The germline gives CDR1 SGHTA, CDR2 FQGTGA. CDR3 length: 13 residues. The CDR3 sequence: CASSSTTGYGYTF. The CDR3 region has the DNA TGTGCCAGCAGCTCTACGACGGGGTATGGCTACACCTTC.

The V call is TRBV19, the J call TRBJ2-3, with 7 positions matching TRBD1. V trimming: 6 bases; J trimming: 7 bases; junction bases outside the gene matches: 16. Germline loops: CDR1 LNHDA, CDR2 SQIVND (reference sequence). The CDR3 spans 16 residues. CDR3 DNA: TGTGCCAGTAGCAAATACCCGGGACAGCCAAGTAATACGCAGTATTTT. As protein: CASSKYPGQPSNTQYF.

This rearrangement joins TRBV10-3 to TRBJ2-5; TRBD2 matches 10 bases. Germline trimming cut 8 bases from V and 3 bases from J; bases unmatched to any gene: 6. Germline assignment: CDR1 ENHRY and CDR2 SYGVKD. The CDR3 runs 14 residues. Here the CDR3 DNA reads TGTGCCATCGGAAAGCGGGGGGGAGAAGAGACCCAGTACTTC. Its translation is CAIGKRGGEETQYF.

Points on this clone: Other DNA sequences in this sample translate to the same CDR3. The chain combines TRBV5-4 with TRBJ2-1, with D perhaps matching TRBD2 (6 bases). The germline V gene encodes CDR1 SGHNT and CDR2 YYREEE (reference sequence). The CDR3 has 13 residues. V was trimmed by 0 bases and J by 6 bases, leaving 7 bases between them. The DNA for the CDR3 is TGTGCCAGCAGCTTGGTGGGGGGCAATGAGCAGTTCTTC. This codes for CASSLVGGNEQFF. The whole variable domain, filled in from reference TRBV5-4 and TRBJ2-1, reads ETGVTQSPTHLIKTRGQQVTLRCSSQSGHNTVSWYQQALGQGPQFIFQYYREEENGRGNFPPRFSGLQFPNYSSELNVNALELDDSALYLCASSLVGGNEQFFGPGTRLTVL.